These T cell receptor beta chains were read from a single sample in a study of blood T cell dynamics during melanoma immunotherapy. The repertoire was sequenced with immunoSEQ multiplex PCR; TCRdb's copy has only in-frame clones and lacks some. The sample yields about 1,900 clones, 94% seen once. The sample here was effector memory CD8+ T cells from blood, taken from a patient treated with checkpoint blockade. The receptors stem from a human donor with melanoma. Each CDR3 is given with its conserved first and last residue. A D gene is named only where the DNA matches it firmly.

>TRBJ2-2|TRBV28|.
TGTGCCAGCAGTTTATTGCAGGGGCGAACCGGGGAGCTGTTTTTT
CASSLLQGRTGELFF
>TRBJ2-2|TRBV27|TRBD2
TGTGCCAGCAGTTTACTAGGGACTAGCGGGCCCACCGGGGAGCTGTTTTTT
CASSLLGTSGPTGELFF
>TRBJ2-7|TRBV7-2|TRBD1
TGTGCCAGCAGCCAGGGACAGGGGGATTACGAGCAGTACTTC
CASSQGQGDYEQYF
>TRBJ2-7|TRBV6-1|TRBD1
TGTGCCAGCAGTGGGACAGGTCGGGAGCAGTACTTC
CASSGTGREQYF
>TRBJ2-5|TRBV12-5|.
TGTGCTAGTACCCTCCACCCAGAGACCCAGTACTTC
CASTLHPETQYF
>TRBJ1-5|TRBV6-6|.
TGTGCCAGCAGTTCCAGAGCTTTTAATCAGCCCCAGCATTTT
CASSSRAFNQPQHF
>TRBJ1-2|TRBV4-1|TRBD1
TGCGCCAGCAGCCTACAAGGGACAGATGAGAACTATGGCTACACCTTC
CASSLQGTDENYGYTF
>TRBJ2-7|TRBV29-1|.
TGCAGCGTTATCCTGGGGCGCGAGCAGTACTTC
CSVILGREQYF
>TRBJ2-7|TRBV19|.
TGTGCCAGTAGTATGTTCTGGGCGGAGAAGCAGTACTTC
CASSMFWAEKQYF
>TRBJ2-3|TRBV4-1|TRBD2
TGCGCCAGCAGCCAAACAGCGGGACTCACAGATACGCAGTATTTT
CASSQTAGLTDTQYF
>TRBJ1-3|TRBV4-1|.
TGCGCCAGCAGCCAAGAGAGCCTCTCTGGAAACACCATATATTTT
CASSQESLSGNTIYF
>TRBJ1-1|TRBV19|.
TGTGCCAGTAGTGTCGGGGGGTACACTGAAGCTTTCTTT
CASSVGGYTEAFF
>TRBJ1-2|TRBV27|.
TGTGCCAGCAGGCCGGGACAAATAAACTATGGCTACACCTTC
CASRPGQINYGYTF
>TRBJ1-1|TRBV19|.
TGTGCCAGTAGTTCGACAGGGAACACTGAAGCTTTCTTT
CASSSTGNTEAFF
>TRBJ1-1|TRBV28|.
TGTGCCAGCAGCCCTGTTGGAACTGAAGCTTTCTTT
CASSPVGTEAFF
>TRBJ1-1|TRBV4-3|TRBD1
TGCGCCAGCAGCCAAGCAACCGGGACAGGGGGCTTTATCGCCGGAATGAACACTGAAGCTTTCTTT
CASSQATGTGGFIAGMNTEAFF
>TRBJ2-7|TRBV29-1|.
TGCAGCGTTGAAGAGCCGAGCAGCTCCTACGAGCAGTACTTC
CSVEEPSSSYEQYF
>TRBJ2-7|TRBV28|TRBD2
TGTGCCAGCAGTTTAAGCGGGGATTACGAGCAGTACTTC
CASSLSGDYEQYF
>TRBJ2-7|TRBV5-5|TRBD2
TGTGCCAGCAGGCCGGGACTAGCGGGCTACTCCTACGAGCAGTACTTC
CASRPGLAGYSYEQYF
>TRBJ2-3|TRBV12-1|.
TGTGCCAGCAGCTTTCGTCTAGCGGGGACAGATACGCAGTATTTT
CASSFRLAGTDTQYF
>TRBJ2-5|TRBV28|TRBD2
TGTGCCAGCAGTTTAAGATCCTCGGGACTAGCGGGCCTCCAGGACCAGTACTTC
CASSLRSSGLAGLQDQYF
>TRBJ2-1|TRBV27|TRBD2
TGTGCCAGCAGCCATCCGGGACTAGCTGGCAATGAGCAGTTCTTC
CASSHPGLAGNEQFF
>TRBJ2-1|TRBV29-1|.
TGCAGCGTTGAAGGCCGGTCTGCGGCTCCGAGCTCCTACAATGAGCAGTTCTTC
CSVEGRSAAPSSYNEQFF
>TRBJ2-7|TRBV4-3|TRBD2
TGCGCCAGCAGCCAAGATGACGGCGGGAGCTCCTACGAGCAGTACTTC
CASSQDDGGSSYEQYF
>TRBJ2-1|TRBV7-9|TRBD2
TGTGCCAGCAGCTTAGCGCAGAGCGGGAGGGCCGGTGAGCAGTTCTTC
CASSLAQSGRAGEQFF
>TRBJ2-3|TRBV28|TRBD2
TGTGCCAGCAGGCTGACTAGCGGGACCTCGTCTAGCACAGATACGCAGTATTTT
CASRLTSGTSSSTDTQYF
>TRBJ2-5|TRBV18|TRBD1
TGTGCCAGCTCACCAGGGACAGTCTCTGGAGAGACCCAGTACTTC
CASSPGTVSGETQYF
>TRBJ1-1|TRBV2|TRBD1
TGTGCCAGCAGTGAAATAGGGGGCAGAGGCACTGAAGCTTTCTTT
CASSEIGGRGTEAFF
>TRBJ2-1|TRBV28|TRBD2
TGTGCCAGCAGTCCCCGTCGAGCGGGAGGGAGCTCCTACAATGAGCAGTTCTTC
CASSPRRAGGSSYNEQFF
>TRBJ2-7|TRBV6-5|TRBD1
TGTGCCAGCAGCCCCAGACAGGGCACCTACGAGCAGTACTTC
CASSPRQGTYEQYF
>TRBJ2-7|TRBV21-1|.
TGTGCCAGCAGCAAAGGGGTTCGGCACGAGCAGTACTTC
CASSKGVRHEQYF
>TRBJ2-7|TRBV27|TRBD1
TGTGCCAGCAGTTTATTAAGGGACAGATTGGGGTACGAGCAGTACTTC
CASSLLRDRLGYEQYF
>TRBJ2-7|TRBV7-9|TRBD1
TGTGCCAGCAGCTTCCACGACAGGGCCTACGAGCAGTACTTC
CASSFHDRAYEQYF